This T cell receptor beta chain was sequenced during a study of T cell repertoires in cytomegalovirus infection. At the level of the study: Selected CMV epitopes included recently identified HLA-C-restricted ones as well as well-studied HLA-B-restricted ones.

As concerns this clonotype: Its antigen remains unidentified.

CDR1 is SSHAT, CDR2 FNYEAQ, per germline (reference sequence). V was trimmed by 4 bases and J by 5 bases, leaving 11 bases between them. The CDR3 sequence is 13 residues long. Each CDR3 protein gets one entry after TCRdb re-called the reads with MiXCR. The profile shows about 110,000 distinct CDR3 sequences, roughly 39% of them singletons. The sample consisted of CD8+ T cells from cultured PBMCs, taken from culture after CMV antigen stimulation. This TCR was sampled from a human donor in good health (CMV status not recorded). Some clones in this sample may be carry-over from other donors' samples. The V gene is TRBV7-7, the J gene TRBJ2-5; unclear D gene. This CDR3 is CASSWSLAETQYF. DNA of the CDR3: TGTGCCAGCAGCTGGTCGTTGGCCGAGACCCAGTACTTC.